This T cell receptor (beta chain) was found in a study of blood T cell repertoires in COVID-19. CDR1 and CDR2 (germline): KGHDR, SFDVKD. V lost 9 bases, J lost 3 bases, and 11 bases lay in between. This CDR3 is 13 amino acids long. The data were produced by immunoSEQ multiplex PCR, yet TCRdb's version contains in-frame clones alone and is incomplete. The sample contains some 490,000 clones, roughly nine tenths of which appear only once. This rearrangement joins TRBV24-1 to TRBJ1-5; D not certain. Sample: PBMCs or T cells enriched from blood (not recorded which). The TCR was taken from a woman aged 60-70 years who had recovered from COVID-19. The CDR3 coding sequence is TGTGCCACCCAAAAACAGCTCAATCAGCCCCAGCATTTT. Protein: CATQKQLNQPQHF.